Listed below are T cell receptor beta chains from one sample, sequenced in a study of T cell clones after liver transplantation. The method was immunoSEQ multiplex PCR; TCRdb's version includes in-frame clones alone and lacks a portion of them. Of 15,000 to 20,000 clones in the sample, 80% were seen once. The source was CD8+ T cells from blood, collected roughly 48 months after liver transplant. The receptors were sampled from a human patient who received a liver transplant. Some T cells may originate from the graft donor. Each CDR3 is given without its conserved first and last residue.

V	J	CDR3
TRBV28	TRBJ1-3	ASSPLIDSGNTIY
TRBV5-6	TRBJ2-3	ASSLGQLVGTQY
TRBV7-9	TRBJ1-5	ASSLGSGEQPQH
TRBV4-3	TRBJ2-1	ASSQEVGIVGNEQF
TRBV18	TRBJ1-1	ASSIGELNTEAF
TRBV2	TRBJ2-5	ASRPLAVRETQY
TRBV6-6	TRBJ1-2	ASTPGADVFGYT
TRBV6-6	TRBJ2-7	ASSPPRDLPEQY
TRBV6-1	TRBJ2-1	ASRLATNEQF
TRBV6-6	TRBJ2-5	ASSYGIARETQY
TRBV9	TRBJ2-1	ASGLAGGPNEQF
TRBV27	TRBJ2-3	ASTDQGGSSTDTQY
TRBV30	TRBJ1-5	AWSRFGQGGSNQPQH
TRBV29-1	TRBJ2-7	SVEDSSSYEQY
TRBV27	TRBJ2-7	ASTDWTRGYEQY
TRBV4-2	TRBJ1-1	ASSQEVGMNTEAF
TRBV27	TRBJ2-5	ASSSQETQY
TRBV20-1	TRBJ2-1	SARPSEGQF
TRBV6-4	TRBJ2-2	ASSIIAGVGTGELF
TRBV27	TRBJ2-7	ASSLTGTGVFYEQY